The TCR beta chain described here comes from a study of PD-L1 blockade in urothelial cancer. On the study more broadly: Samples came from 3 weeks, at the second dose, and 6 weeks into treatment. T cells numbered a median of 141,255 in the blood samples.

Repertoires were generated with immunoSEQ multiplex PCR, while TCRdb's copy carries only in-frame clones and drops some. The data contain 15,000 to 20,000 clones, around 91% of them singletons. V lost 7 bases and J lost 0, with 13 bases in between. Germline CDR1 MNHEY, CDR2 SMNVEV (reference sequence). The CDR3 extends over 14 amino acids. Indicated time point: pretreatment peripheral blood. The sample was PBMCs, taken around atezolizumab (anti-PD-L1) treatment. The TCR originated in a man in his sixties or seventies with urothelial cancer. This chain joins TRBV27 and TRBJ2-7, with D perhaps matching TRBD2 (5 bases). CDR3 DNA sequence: TGTGCCAGCACCCGCCTGGGGAGCTCCTACGAGCAGTACTTC. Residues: CASTRLGSSYEQYF.